In this sample, the clone carrying this T cell receptor (beta chain) turned up a few times. The target antigen is unknown. The CDR3 covers 12 residues. The germline V and J ends were trimmed by 6 bases and 12 bases, with 16 bases remaining between them. Germline assignment: CDR1 SEHNR and CDR2 FQNEAQ (reference sequence). This sample stems from a study of T-cell memory formation after mild COVID-19. Notes on the study in general: CD8+ contracting clones occupied EMRA, while CD4+ ones occupied mainly CM and EM.

TCRalpha and TCRbeta libraries used 5'RACE with constant-segment primers and UMIs. TCRdb reprocessed the 5' RACE reads via MiXCR and lists one record per CDR3 protein. The table has a few hundred thousand distinct CDR3 sequences, about 15% seen once. Sequenced sample: PBMCs or a T cell subset sorted from them (not recorded which). This chain connects TRBV7-9 to TRBJ2-3; D gene unclear. The sequence derives from a man aged 18 to 29 who had mild COVID-19 (a few samples of this study predate the infection). Cell type and time point are not known. CDR3 protein: CASSSDELLQYF. The CDR3 region has the DNA TGTGCCAGCAGTTCGGACGAATTACTACAGTATTTT.